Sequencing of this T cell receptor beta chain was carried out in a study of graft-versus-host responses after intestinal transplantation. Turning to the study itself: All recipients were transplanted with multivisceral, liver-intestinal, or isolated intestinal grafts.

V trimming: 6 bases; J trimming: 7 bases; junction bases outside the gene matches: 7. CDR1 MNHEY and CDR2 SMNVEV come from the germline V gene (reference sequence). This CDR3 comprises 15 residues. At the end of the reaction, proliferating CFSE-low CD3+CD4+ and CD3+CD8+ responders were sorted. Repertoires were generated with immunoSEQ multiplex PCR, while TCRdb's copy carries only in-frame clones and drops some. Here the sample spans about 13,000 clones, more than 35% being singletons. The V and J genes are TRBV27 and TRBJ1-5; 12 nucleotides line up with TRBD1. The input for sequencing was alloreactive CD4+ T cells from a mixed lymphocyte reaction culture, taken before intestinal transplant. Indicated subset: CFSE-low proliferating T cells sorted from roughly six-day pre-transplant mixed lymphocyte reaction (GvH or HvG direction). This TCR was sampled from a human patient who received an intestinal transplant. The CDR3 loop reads CASSSGTGGQQPQHF. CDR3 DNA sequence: TGTGCCAGCAGCTCCGGGACAGGGGGCCAACAGCCCCAGCATTTT.